Sequencing of this TCR beta chain was carried out in a study of cytomegalovirus exposure and HLA in healthy donors. The study, taken as a whole, reports: Analyses of presence/absence relied on an assumption of roughly uniform sequencing depth across donors. According to reports, the classifier identified cytomegalovirus status with high specificity and sensitivity.

Both 60 Vbeta primers and 13 Jbeta primers went into the PCR. TCRdb's table, derived via immunoSEQ multiplex PCR, lists solely in-frame clones and lacks some. The profile covers some 120,000 clones, with 75% to 90% appearing a single time and 6% to 8% taken by the ten largest. Germline loops: CDR1 SEHNR, CDR2 FQNEAQ (reference sequence). V lost 8 bases and J lost 1; bases outside the gene matches: 4. This CDR3 has 13 residues. Comment on this clone: What it binds is unknown.

The chain has TRBV7-9 and TRBJ1-2; TRBD1 aligns across 7 bases. The clonotype comes from a woman in her thirties in good health and CMV-seropositive. Material: PBMCs. CDR3 residues: CASWDRNNYGYTF. The CDR3 bases are TGTGCCAGCTGGGACAGAAATAACTATGGCTACACCTTC.